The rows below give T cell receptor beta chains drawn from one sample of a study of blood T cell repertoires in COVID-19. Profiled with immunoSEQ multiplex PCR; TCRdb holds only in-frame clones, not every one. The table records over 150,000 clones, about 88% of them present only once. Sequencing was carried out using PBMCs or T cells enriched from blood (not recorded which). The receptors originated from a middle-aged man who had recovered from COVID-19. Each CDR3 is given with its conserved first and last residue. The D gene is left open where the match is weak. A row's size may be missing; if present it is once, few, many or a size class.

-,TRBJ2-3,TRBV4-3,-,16,CASSQGWQGVSDTQYF,TGCGCCAGCAGCCAAGGTTGGCAGGGTGTTTCAGATACGCAGTATTTT
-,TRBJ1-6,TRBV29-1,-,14,CSVSAGTYNSPLHF,TGCAGCGTTTCGGCAGGGACCTATAATTCACCCCTCCACTTT
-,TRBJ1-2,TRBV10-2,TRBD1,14,CASRAGQGGYGYTF,TGCGCCAGCAGGGCGGGACAGGGGGGCTATGGCTACACCTTC
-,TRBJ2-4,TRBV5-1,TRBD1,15,CASSRTGANQNIQYF,TGCGCCAGCAGCAGGACAGGGGCGAACCAAAACATTCAGTACTTC
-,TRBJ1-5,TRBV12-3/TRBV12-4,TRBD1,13,CASSDRGPGPQHF,TGTGCCAGCAGCGACAGGGGACCGGGGCCCCAGCATTTT
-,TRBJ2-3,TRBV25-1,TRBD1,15,CASSEQDREGGTQYF,TGTGCCAGCAGTGAACAGGACAGGGAAGGAGGTACGCAGTATTTT
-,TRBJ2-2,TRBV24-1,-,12,CATSDSAGELFF,TGTGCCACCAGTGATTCGGCCGGGGAGCTGTTTTTT
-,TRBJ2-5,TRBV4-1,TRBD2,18,CASSQDRSSGGAGETQYF,TGCGCCAGCAGCCAAGATCGGAGTAGCGGGGGGGCCGGAGAGACCCAGTACTTC
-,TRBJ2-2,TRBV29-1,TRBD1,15,CSVEGGQGFTGELFF,TGCAGCGTTGAAGGGGGACAGGGGTTCACCGGGGAGCTGTTTTTT
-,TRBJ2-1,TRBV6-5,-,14,CASSLSARYNEQFF,TGTGCCAGCAGTCTCAGCGCCCGATACAATGAGCAGTTCTTC
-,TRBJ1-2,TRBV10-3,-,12,CAISEWSYGYTF,TGTGCCATCAGTGAATGGAGCTATGGCTACACCTTC
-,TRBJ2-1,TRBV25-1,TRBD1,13,CASRGQYYNEQFF,TGTGCCAGCAGGGGACAGTATTACAATGAGCAGTTCTTC
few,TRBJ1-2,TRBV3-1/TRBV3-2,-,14,CASSPGEGRRGYTF,TGTGCCAGCAGCCCCGGAGAGGGGAGGAGGGGCTACACCTTC
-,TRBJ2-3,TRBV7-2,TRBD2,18,CASSSRTSGGAAVDTQYF,TGTGCCAGCAGCTCCCGGACTAGCGGGGGGGCAGCGGTAGATACGCAGTATTTT
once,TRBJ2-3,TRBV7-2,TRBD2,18,CASSLHYRLARNTDTQYF,TGTGCCAGCAGCTTACATTACCGACTAGCGCGGAACACAGATACGCAGTATTTT
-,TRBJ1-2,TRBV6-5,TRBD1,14,CASIAGGMGYGYTF,TGTGCCAGCATCGCAGGGGGAATGGGCTATGGCTACACCTTC
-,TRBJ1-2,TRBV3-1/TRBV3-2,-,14,CASSQGRGSYGYTF,TGTGCCAGCAGCCAAGGGAGGGGTAGCTATGGCTACACCTTC
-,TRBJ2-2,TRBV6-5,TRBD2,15,CASSRGGALTGELFF,TGTGCCAGCAGCCGCGGGGGGGCCTTAACCGGGGAGCTGTTTTTT
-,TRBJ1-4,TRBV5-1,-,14,CASSLLGANEKLFF,TGCGCCAGCAGCCTGTTGGGAGCTAATGAAAAACTGTTTTTT
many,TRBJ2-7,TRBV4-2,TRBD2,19,CASSLGLSSGGAGGYEQYF,TGTGCCAGCAGCTTAGGCCTGTCTAGCGGGGGGGCCGGTGGCTACGAGCAGTACTTC
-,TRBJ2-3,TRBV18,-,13,CASALDNTDTQYF,TGTGCCAGCGCGCTGGACAACACAGATACGCAGTATTTT
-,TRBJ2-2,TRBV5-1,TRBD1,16,CASSLRGQGASGELFF,TGCGCCAGCAGCCTCCGGGGACAGGGGGCGTCCGGGGAGCTGTTTTTT
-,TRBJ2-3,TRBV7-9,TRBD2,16,CASSLVAGISTDTQYF,TGTGCCAGCAGCTTAGTAGCGGGCATAAGCACAGATACGCAGTATTTT
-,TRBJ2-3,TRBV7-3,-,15,CASSLTSTRGDTQYF,TGTGCCAGCAGCTTAACGAGTACCCGCGGGGATACGCAGTATTTT
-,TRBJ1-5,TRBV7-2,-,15,CASSLDRANGQPQHF,TGTGCCAGCAGCTTAGACAGGGCCAACGGTCAGCCCCAGCATTTT
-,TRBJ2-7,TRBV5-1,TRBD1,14,CASSGRQGFYEQYF,TGCGCCAGCAGTGGTCGACAGGGTTTCTACGAGCAGTACTTC
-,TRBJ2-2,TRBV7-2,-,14,CASSSSDWSGELFF,TGTGCCAGCAGCTCTAGCGATTGGTCCGGGGAGCTGTTTTTT
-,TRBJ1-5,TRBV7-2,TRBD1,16,CASSLEPGGFGQPQHF,TGTGCCAGCAGCTTAGAGCCAGGGGGCTTCGGTCAGCCCCAGCATTTT
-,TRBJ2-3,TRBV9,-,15,CASSGELSGTDTQYF,TGTGCCAGCAGCGGAGAACTATCCGGCACAGATACGCAGTATTTT
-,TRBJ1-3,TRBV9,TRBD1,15,CASSGGYRGPNTIYF,TGTGCCAGCAGCGGAGGATACAGGGGGCCAAACACCATATATTTT
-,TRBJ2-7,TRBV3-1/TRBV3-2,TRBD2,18,CASSQGKGGLALNYEQYF,TGTGCCAGCAGCCAAGGGAAGGGGGGACTAGCCCTAAACTACGAGCAGTACTTC
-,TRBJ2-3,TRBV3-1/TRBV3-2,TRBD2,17,CASSQEFGAGGMNTQYF,TGTGCCAGCAGCCAAGAGTTCGGAGCGGGGGGGATGAATACGCAGTATTTT
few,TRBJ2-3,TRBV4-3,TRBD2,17,CASSPKVLAGGQDTQYF,TGCGCCAGCAGCCCAAAAGTTCTAGCGGGGGGGCAAGATACGCAGTATTTT
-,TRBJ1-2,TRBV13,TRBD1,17,CASSLGHRGSFSIGYTF,TGTGCCAGCAGCTTAGGGCACAGGGGCTCCTTCTCAATTGGCTACACCTTC
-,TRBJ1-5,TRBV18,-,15,CASSPAGRGNQPQHF,TGTGCCAGCTCACCAGCAGGGCGCGGCAATCAGCCCCAGCATTTT
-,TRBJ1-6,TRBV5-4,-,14,CASSLDRYNSPLHF,TGTGCCAGCAGCCTTGACAGATATAATTCACCCCTCCACTTT
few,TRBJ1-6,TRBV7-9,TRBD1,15,CASSLTGVFDSPLHF,TGTGCCAGCAGCTTAACAGGGGTATTTGATTCACCCCTCCACTTT
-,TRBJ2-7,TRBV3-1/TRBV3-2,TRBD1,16,CASSQEGQGAWNEQYF,TGTGCCAGCAGCCAAGAGGGACAGGGGGCCTGGAACGAGCAGTACTTC
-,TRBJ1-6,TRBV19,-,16,CASSIRGGTYNSPLHF,TGTGCCAGTAGTATCCGGGGGGGCACCTATAATTCACCCCTCCACTTT
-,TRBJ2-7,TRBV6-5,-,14,CASRPDRASYEQYF,TGTGCCAGCAGACCGGACAGAGCCTCCTACGAGCAGTACTTC
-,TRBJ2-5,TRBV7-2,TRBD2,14,CASSALAGVETQYF,TGTGCCAGCAGCGCACTAGCGGGTGTTGAGACCCAGTACTTC
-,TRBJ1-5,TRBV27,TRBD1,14,CASSPRQGNQPQHF,TGTGCCAGCAGTCCGCGACAGGGAAATCAGCCCCAGCATTTT
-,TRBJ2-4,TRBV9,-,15,CASSVGQGQGNIQYF,TGTGCCAGCAGCGTGGGGCAGGGGCAGGGAAACATTCAGTACTTC
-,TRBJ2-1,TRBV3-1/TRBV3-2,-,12,CASSQLTSEQFF,TGTGCCAGCAGCCAACTAACTAGCGAGCAGTTCTTC
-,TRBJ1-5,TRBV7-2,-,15,CASSLASRGNQPQHF,TGTGCCAGCAGCTTAGCCTCCAGGGGTAATCAGCCCCAGCATTTT
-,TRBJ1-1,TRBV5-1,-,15,CASSLGDRPGTEAFF,TGCGCCAGCAGCTTGGGAGACCGGCCAGGGACTGAAGCTTTCTTT
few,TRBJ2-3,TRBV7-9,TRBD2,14,CASLAGGSTDTQYF,TGTGCCTCCTTGGCGGGGGGAAGCACAGATACGCAGTATTTT
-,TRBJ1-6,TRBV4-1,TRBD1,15,CASSQVDRENSPLHF,TGCGCCAGCAGCCAAGTAGACAGGGAAAATTCACCCCTCCACTTT
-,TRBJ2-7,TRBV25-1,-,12,CASSQGYYEQYF,TGTGCCAGCAGTCAGGGGTACTACGAGCAGTACTTC
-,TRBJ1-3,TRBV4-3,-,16,CASSPAGGISGNTIYF,TGCGCCAGCAGCCCCGCCGGGGGGATCTCTGGAAACACCATATATTTT
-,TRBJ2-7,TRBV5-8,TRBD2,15,CASSLGLAGGYEQYF,TGTGCCAGCAGCTTAGGACTAGCGGGGGGCTACGAGCAGTACTTC
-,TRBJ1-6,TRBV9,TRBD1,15,CASSPTDRVNSPLHF,TGTGCCAGCAGCCCCACGGACAGGGTGAATTCACCCCTCCACTTT
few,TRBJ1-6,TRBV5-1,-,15,CASSPRPGWDSPLHF,TGCGCCAGCAGCCCCCGGCCGGGGTGGGATTCACCCCTCCACTTT
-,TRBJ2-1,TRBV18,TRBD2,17,CASSPGLAGSSYNEQFF,TGTGCCAGCTCACCCGGGCTAGCGGGGAGCTCCTACAATGAGCAGTTCTTC